This entry describes one T cell receptor beta chain. In the naive CD8 group, cells lacked CD45RO and were positively selected for CCR7, so terminally differentiated effector memory CD45RA+ cells were left out. TCRdb's table, derived via immunoSEQ multiplex PCR, lists solely in-frame clones and lacks some. Of roughly 570,000 clones in the sample, roughly 98% are singletons; the top ten hold less than 0.35%. The entry originates in a study of shared clonotypes between healthy human individuals. On the study more broadly: Per donor, three plates held CD4 naive cells, three held CD4 memory, two held CD8 naive and one held CD8 memory.

V lost 0 bases and J 1 base, leaving 15 bases between the germline ends. The germline CDR1 and CDR2 sequences are LGHNA and YNFKEQ. The CDR3 runs to 17 residues. The sequencing sample was made of naive CD8+ T cells sorted from blood. The chain uses TRBV4-2 and TRBJ2-5, with D unclear. The receptor was derived from a young man in good health. The CDR3 region is CASSQDSSDGSQETQYF. The CDR3 DNA sequence: TGTGCCAGCAGCCAAGATAGCTCCGATGGCTCCCAAGAGACCCAGTACTTC.